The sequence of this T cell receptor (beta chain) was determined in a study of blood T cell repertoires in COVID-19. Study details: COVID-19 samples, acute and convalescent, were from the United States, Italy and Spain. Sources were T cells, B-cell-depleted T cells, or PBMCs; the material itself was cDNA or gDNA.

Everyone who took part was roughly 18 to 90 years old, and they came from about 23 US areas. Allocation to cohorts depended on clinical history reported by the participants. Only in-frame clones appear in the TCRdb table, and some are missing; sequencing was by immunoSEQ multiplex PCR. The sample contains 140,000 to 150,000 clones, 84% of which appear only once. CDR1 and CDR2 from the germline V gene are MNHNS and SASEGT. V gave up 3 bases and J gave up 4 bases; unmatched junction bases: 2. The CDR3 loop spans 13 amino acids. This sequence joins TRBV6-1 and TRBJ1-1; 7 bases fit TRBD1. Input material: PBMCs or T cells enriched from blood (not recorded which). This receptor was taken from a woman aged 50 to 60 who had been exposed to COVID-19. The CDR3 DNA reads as TGTGCCAGCAGTGATCGACAGGGCACTGAAGCTTTCTTT. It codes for CASSDRQGTEAFF.